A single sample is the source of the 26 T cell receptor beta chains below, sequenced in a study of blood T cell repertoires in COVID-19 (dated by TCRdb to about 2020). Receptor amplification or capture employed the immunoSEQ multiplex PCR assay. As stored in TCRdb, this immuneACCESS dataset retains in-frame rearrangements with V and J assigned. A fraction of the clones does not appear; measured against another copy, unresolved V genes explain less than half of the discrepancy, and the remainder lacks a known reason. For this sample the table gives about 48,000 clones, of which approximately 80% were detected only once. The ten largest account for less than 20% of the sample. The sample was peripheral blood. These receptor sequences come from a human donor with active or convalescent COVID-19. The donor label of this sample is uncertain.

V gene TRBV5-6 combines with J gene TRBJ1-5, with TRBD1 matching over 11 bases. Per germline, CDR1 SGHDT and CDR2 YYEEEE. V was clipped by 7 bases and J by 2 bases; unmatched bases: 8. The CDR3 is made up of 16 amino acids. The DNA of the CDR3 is TGTGCCAGCTCCCCTCGGGGACAGGGGGGCAATCAGCCCCAGCATTTT. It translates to CASSPRGQGGNQPQHF.

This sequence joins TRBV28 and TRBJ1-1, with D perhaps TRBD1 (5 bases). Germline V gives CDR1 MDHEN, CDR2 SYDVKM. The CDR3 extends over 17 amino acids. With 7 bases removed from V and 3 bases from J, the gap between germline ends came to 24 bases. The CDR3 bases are TGTGCCAGCACCCCTCGTGGGCAGGGAGGAGAGTACACTGAAGCTTTCTTT. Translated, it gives CASTPRGQGGEYTEAFF. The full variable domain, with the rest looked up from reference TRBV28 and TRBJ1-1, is DVKVTQSSRYLVKRTGEKVFLECVQDMDHENMFWYRQDPGLGLRLIYFSYDVKMKEKGDIPEGYSVSREKKERFSLILESASTNQTSMYLCASTPRGQGGEYTEAFFGQGTRLTVV.

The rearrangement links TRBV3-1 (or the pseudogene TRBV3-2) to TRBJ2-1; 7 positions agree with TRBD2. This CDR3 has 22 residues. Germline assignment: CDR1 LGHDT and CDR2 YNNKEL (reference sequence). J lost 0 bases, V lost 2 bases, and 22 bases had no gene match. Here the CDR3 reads CASSQHKGNSGLPGASYNEQFF. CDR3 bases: TGTGCCAGCAGCCAACATAAAGGGAATAGCGGGCTTCCTGGAGCCTCCTACAATGAGCAGTTCTTC.

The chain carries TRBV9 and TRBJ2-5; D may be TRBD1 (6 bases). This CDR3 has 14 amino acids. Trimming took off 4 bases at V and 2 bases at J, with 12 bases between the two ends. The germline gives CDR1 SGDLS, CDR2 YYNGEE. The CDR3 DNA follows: TGTGCCAGCAGCCAGCGTCAGGGGCAAGAGACCCAGTACTTC. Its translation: CASSQRQGQETQYF.

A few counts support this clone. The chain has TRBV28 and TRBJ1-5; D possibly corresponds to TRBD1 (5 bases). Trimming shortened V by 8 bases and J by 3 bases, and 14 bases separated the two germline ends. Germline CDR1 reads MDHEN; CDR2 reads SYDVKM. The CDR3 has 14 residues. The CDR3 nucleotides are TGTGCCAGCTCAGGCAGGACAATCAATCAGCCCCAGCATTTT. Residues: CASSGRTINQPQHF.

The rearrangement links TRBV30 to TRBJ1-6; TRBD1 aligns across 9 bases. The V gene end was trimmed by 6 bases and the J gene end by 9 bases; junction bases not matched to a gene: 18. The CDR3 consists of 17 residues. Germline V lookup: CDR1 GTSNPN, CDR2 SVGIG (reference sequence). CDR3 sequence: CACIGGTGQKRGSPLHF. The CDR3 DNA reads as TGTGCCTGTATTGGGGGGACAGGGCAGAAGCGGGGTTCACCCCTCCACTTT.

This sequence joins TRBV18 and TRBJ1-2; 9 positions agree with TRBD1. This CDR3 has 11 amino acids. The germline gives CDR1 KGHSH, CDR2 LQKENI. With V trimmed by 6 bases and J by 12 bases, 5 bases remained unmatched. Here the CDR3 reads CASSSRDRDTF. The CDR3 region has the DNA TGTGCCAGCTCGTCCCGGGACAGGGACACCTTC. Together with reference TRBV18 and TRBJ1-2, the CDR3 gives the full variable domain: NAGVMQNPRHLVRRRGQEARLRCSPMKGHSHVYWYRQLPEEGLKFMVYLQKENIIDESGMPKERFSAEFPKEGPSILRIQQVVRGDSAAYFCASSSRDRDTFGSGTRLTVV.

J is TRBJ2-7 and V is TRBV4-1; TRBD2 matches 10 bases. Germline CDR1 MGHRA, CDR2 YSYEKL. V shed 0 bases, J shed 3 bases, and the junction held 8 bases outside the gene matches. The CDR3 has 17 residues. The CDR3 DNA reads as TGCGCCAGCAGCCAAGAGTCGGGGGCTAGCGGGAGCTACGAGCAGTACTTC. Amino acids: CASSQESGASGSYEQYF.

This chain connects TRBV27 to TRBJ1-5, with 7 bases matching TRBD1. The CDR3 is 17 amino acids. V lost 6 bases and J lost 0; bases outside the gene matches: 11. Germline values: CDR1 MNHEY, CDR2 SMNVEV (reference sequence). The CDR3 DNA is TGTGCCAGCAGACAAGACAGGGTAGGAGATAGCAATCAGCCCCAGCATTTT. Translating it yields CASRQDRVGDSNQPQHF.

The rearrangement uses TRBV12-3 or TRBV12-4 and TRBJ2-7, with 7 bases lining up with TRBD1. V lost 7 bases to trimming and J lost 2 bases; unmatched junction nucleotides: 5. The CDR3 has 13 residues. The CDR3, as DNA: TGTGCCAGCACACCCGGGACAGCCTACGAGCAGTACTTC. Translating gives CASTPGTAYEQYF.

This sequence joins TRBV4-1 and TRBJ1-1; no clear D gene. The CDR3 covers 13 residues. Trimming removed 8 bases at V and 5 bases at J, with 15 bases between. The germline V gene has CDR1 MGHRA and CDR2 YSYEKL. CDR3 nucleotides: TGCGCCAGCCGGGTGGAGGGAGTGACTGAAGCTTTCTTT. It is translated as CASRVEGVTEAFF.

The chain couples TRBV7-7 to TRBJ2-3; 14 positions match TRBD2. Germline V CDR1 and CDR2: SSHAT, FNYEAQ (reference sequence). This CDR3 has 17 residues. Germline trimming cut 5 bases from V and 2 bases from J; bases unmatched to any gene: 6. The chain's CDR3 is CASSPGLAGGITDTQYF. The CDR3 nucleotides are TGTGCCAGCAGCCCCGGACTAGCGGGAGGTATCACAGATACGCAGTATTTT.

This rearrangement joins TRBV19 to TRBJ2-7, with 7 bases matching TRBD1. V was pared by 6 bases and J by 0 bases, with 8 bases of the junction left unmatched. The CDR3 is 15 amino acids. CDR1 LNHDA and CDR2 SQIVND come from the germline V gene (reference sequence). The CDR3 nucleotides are TGTGCCAGTAGATCGACAGGGTCTAGCTCCTACGAGCAGTACTTC. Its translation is CASRSTGSSSYEQYF.

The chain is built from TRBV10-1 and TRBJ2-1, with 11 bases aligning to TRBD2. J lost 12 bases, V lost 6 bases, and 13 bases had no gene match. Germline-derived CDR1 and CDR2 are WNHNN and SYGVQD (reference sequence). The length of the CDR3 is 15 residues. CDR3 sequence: CASSTGTSGEAGQFF. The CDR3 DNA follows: TGCGCCAGCAGCACCGGGACTAGCGGAGAGGCTGGGCAGTTCTTC.

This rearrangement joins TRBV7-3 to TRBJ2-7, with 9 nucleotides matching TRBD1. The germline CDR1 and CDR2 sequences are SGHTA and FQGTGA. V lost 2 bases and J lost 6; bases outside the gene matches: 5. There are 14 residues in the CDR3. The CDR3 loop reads CASSLETGGREQYF. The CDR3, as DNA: TGTGCCAGCAGCTTAGAGACAGGGGGGCGCGAGCAGTACTTC.

The CDR3, as DNA: TGTGCCAGCAGTGAAGACGGCTACGAGCAGTACTTC. Encoded protein: CASSEDGYEQYF. The V and J genes are TRBV6-1 and TRBJ2-7; D remains unclear. Germline V CDR1 and CDR2: MNHNS, SASEGT. This CDR3 contains 12 residues. V was shortened by 1 base and J by 3 bases, with 4 bases between the two germline ends.

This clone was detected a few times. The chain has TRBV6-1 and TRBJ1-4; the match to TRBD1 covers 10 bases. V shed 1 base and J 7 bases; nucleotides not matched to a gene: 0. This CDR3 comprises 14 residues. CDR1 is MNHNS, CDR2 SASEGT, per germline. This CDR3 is CASSEGQGAEKLFF. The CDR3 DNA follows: TGTGCCAGCAGTGAAGGACAGGGGGCTGAAAAACTGTTTTTT.

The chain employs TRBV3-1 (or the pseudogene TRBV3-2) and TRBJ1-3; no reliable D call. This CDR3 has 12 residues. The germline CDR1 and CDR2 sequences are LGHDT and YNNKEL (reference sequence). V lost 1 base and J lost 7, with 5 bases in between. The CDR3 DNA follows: TGTGCCAGCAGCCAAGCCCGGAACACCATATATTTT. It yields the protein CASSQARNTIYF.

The CDR3 region is CASSLGGGLAGASYNEQFF. DNA for the CDR3: TGTGCCAGCAGCTTAGGAGGTGGACTAGCGGGAGCCTCCTACAATGAGCAGTTCTTC. The chain links TRBV11-2 to TRBJ2-1; 13 positions agree with TRBD2. The germline V gene has CDR1 SGHAT and CDR2 FQNNGV. This CDR3 is 19 amino acids long. V lost 1 base, J lost 0 bases, and 6 bases stayed unmatched.

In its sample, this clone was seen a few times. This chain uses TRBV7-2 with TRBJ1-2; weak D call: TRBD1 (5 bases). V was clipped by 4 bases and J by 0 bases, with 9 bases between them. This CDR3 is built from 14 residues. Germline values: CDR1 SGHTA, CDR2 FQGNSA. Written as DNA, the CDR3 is TGTGCCAGCAGCTACCGACAGTCTAACTATGGCTACACCTTC. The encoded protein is CASSYRQSNYGYTF.

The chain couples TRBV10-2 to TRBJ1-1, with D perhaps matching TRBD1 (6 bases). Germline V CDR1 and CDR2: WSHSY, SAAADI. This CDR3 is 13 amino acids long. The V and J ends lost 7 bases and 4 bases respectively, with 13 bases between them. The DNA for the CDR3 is TGCGCCAGCACTCAAACCAGGGGCACTGAAGCTTTCTTT. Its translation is CASTQTRGTEAFF.

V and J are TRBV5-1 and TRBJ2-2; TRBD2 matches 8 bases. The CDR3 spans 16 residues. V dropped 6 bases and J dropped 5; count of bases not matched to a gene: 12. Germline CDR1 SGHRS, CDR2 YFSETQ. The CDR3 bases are TGCGCCAGCATGCCTTCTGGCGGGAGGAGTACCGGGGAGCTGTTTTTT. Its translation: CASMPSGGRSTGELFF.

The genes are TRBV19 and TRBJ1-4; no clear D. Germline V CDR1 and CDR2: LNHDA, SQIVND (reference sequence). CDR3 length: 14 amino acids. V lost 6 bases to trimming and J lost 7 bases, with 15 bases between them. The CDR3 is CASSPFIGGEKLFF. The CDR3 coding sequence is TGTGCCAGTAGCCCATTTATTGGAGGTGAAAAACTGTTTTTT.

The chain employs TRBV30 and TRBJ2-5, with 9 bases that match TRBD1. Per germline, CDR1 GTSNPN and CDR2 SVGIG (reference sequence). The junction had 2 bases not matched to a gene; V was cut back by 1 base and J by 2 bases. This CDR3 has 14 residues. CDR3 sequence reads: CAWSADRGQETQYF. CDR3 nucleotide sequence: TGTGCCTGGAGTGCCGACAGGGGGCAAGAGACCCAGTACTTC. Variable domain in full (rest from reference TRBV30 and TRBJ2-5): SQTIHQWPATLVQPVGSPLSLECTVEGTSNPNLYWYRQAAGRGLQLLFYSVGIGQISSEVPQNLSASRPQDRQFILSSKKLLLSDSGFYLCAWSADRGQETQYFGPGTRLLVL.

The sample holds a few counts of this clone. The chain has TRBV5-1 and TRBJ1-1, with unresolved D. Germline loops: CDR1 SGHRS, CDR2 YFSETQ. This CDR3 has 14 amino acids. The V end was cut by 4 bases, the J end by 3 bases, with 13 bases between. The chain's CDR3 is CASSLAAAHTEAFF. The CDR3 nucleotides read TGCGCCAGCAGCCTGGCGGCGGCGCACACTGAAGCTTTCTTT.

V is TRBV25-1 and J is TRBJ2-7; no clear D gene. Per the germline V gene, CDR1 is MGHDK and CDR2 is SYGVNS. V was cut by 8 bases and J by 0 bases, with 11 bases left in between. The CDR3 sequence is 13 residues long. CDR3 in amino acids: CASGSMSSYEQYF. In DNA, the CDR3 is TGTGCCAGCGGTTCGATGAGCTCCTACGAGCAGTACTTC.